Listed here is a single TCR beta chain. The antigen is not known. Trimming removed 4 bases at V and 2 bases at J, with 9 bases between. Germline-derived CDR1 and CDR2 are SGHAT and FQNNGV. This CDR3 contains 13 residues. The sample originates from a study of vaccination and CD4 T cells after COVID-19. About the research overall: The authors used overlapping spike peptides from SARS-CoV-2, HCoV-NL63, HCoV-OC43 and HCoV-229E to stimulate cells.

At the Johns Hopkins FTIC core, DNA taken from cultured CD4+ T cells was sequenced by way of the Oncomine TCR Beta short-read assay. Each CDR3 protein gets one entry after TCRdb re-called the PCR reads with MiXCR. The repertoire consists of 15,000 to 20,000 distinct CDR3 sequences, with 25% to 35% occurring once and the leading ten covering about 15%. Indicated treatment: roughly 11-day PBMC culture with coronavirus spike peptide pools or control peptides (ViraFEST assay). Expansion of antigen-specific T cells with peptide pools by ViraFEST preceded sequencing of TCRs. The PCR-positive dates, March through December 2020, came before the US Alpha, Beta and Delta variants.

V and J are TRBV11-2 and TRBJ2-7; no firm D call. Sequenced material: cultured CD4+ T cells from blood. The sequence came from a human donor with COVID-19. The CDR3 DNA reads as TGTGCCAGCAGCTCGGTGGGCCCCTACGAGCAGTACTTC. It specifies CASSSVGPYEQYF.